The next 21 T cell receptor beta chains were all read from a single sample in a study of tumor and adjacent non-tumor tissue in lung cancer. This sample's RNA came from whole unsorted tissue. This non-tumor lung sample came from over 3 cm beyond the tumor edge. A modified ARM-PCR protocol with three rounds of nested PCR amplified TCRbeta. TCRdb reprocessed the multiplex PCR reads via MiXCR and lists one record per CDR3 protein. This sample has 50,000 or so distinct CDR3 sequences; 74% occur once, and the top ten carry around 23%. The sequencing input was distant non-tumor lung tissue. The receptors derive from a woman aged 55-75 years with non-small cell lung cancer.

Points on this clonotype: One junction end disagrees with the germline gene, perhaps due to a read error. This chain connects TRBV20-1 to TRBJ1-1; D perhaps matches TRBD1 (5 bases). Germline CDR1 reads DFQATT; CDR2 reads SNEGSKA (reference sequence). CDR3 length: 13 residues. CDR3 sequence (DNA): TGCAGTGCTAGAGAAGGGGCGAACACTGAAGTTTTCTTT. It specifies CSAREGANTEVFF.

Remarks on this clonotype: The junction differs from germline at one of its ends, possibly a read error. V and J are TRBV6-6 and TRBJ2-5; 8 bases are a match to TRBD1. The CDR3 spans 13 residues. Looked up from germline, CDR1 is MNHNY and CDR2 is SVGAGI (reference sequence). The CDR3 reads CASKGTGFETQNF. The DNA of the CDR3 is TGTGCCAGCAAAGGGACAGGATTTGAGACCCAGAACTTC.

With regard to this clonotype: This may be a read error, as it is one base from a much larger clone. The V and J genes are TRBV21-1 and TRBJ1-2; the table assigns TRBD1, which was not confirmed against the DNA. TRBV21-1 is assigned pseudogene status. The CDR3 contains 9 residues. The CDR3: CTGAYGYTF. CDR3 in DNA: TGTACCGGGGCTTATGGCTACACCTTC.

With respect to this clonotype: A much larger clone lies a single base off, so this may be a read error. The missing conserved phenylalanine or tryptophan at the end of this CDR3 makes a read error likely. The gene calls are TRBV6-5 and TRBJ2-7, with TRBD2 identical over 8 bases. In germline, CDR1 is MNHEY, CDR2 SVGAGI. V lost 5 bases to trimming and J lost 2 bases; unmatched junction nucleotides: 11. The CDR3 covers 16 residues. In nucleotides, the CDR3 is TGTGCCAGCAGTCCTCGTAGTCCAGCGGGAGCCTACGAGCAGTACCTC. Encoded protein: CASSPRSPAGAYEQYL.

Notes on this clonotype: One junction end does not reproduce the germline sequence, and a read error may be involved. This chain's CDR3 is CAGSFTETQYF. In DNA form, the CDR3 reads TGTGCCGGCAGCTTCACGGAGACCCAGTACTTC. The chain couples TRBV5-4 to TRBJ2-5; no definite D call. Germline V gene lookup returns CDR1 SGHNT and CDR2 YYREEE (reference sequence). The CDR3 runs 11 residues.

About this clonotype itself: A junction end diverges from the germline sequence, so it may reflect a read error. This rearrangement joins TRBV20-1 to TRBJ2-7, with TRBD2 identical over 12 bases. Germline CDR1 is DFQATT and CDR2 is SNEGSKA (reference sequence). The CDR3 extends over 14 amino acids. CDR3 protein: CGVILAGGLGEQYF. The CDR3 DNA reads TGTGGTGTCATACTAGCGGGGGGCCTGGGTGAGCAGTACTTC.

In the case of this clonotype: The germline gene is not matched at one end of the junction; a read error may be the cause. V usage is TRBV6-2 or TRBV6-3 and J usage is TRBJ1-5, with 9 bases matching TRBD1. The CDR3 consists of 17 residues. Germline V gene data show CDR1 as MNHEY and CDR2 as SVGEGT. CDR3 DNA sequence: TGTGCCAGCAGTTTCAACAGGGGGCTCCTAGAAAATCAGTCCCAGCATTTT. Its translation: CASSFNRGLLENQSQHF.

This chain joins TRBV5-1 and TRBJ1-1; 7 positions match TRBD1. The CDR3 is made up of 14 amino acids. V was clipped by 2 bases and J by 7 bases; unmatched bases: 8. Germline values: CDR1 SGHRS, CDR2 YFSETQ. Here the CDR3 DNA reads TGCGCCAGCAGCTTAGTGAACCGGGACAGTGAAGCTTTCTTT. This encodes CASSLVNRDSEAFF.

With regard to this clonotype: At one of its ends the junction is not consistent with the germline gene, which may arise from a read error. CDR3: CSSSRRTSGTPNTGELFF. CDR3 sequence (DNA): TGTTCCAGCAGCCGAAGGACTAGCGGGACCCCGAACACCGGGGAGCTGTTTTTT. The chain carries TRBV5-6 and TRBJ2-2, with 12 bases aligning to TRBD2. The CDR3 is 18 residues long. The germline V gene encodes CDR1 SGHDT and CDR2 YYEEEE.

On this clonotype itself: The CDR3 end shows no conserved phenylalanine or tryptophan, and so a read error is likely. The chain joins TRBV29-1 to TRBJ2-5; 7 bases fit TRBD2. CDR1 is SQVTM, CDR2 ANQGSEA, per germline. The CDR3 extends over 13 amino acids. V dropped 8 bases and J dropped 5; count of bases not matched to a gene: 11. The CDR3 DNA is TGCAGCCCCGGGACTATGTCAGGGGAGACCCAGTACTTA. Its protein product is CSPGTMSGETQYL.

This clonotype was seen repeatedly, ten times or more. V usage is TRBV10-3 and J usage is TRBJ2-7; the D gene is possibly TRBD2 (7 bases). Trimming took off 9 bases at V and 2 bases at J, with 20 bases between the two ends. The CDR3 totals 15 residues. Germline loops: CDR1 ENHRY, CDR2 SYGVKD. As DNA, the CDR3 is TGTGCCATAGGTGGGGGCGGGAGCCCTACCTACGAGCAGTACTTC. Amino acid sequence: CAIGGGGSPTYEQYF.

A word on this clonotype: At one end, the junction sequence differs from germline, possibly due to a read error. J is TRBJ1-4 and V is TRBV6-2 or TRBV6-3, with D perhaps matching TRBD1 (6 bases). This CDR3 is built from 18 residues. Looked up from germline, CDR1 is MNHEY and CDR2 is SVGEGT. The DNA of the CDR3 is TGTACCAGCAGAAATTTCGGAGAGCCGGACAGTTCTAATGAAAGACTGTTTTTT. Protein sequence: CTSRNFGEPDSSNERLFF.

This clonotype was found once. Without the conserved terminal phenylalanine or tryptophan, this CDR3 likely stems from a read error. The rearrangement links TRBV6-5 to TRBJ1-6; possible D gene TRBD1, 5 bases. The CDR3 runs to 16 residues. Germline values: CDR1 MNHEY, CDR2 SVGAGI. DNA for the CDR3: TGTGCCAGCAGAGACCCAAACTTCAGGGAGTATTCATCCCTCCACCTT. This sequence encodes CASRDPNFREYSSLHL.

With respect to this clonotype: The junction differs from germline at one of its ends, possibly a read error. This chain connects TRBV4-2 to TRBJ2-3; unclear D gene. Per germline, CDR1 LGHNA and CDR2 YNFKEQ. The CDR3 sequence is 15 residues long. In nucleotides, the CDR3 is TGTGCCAGCAACCAAGGGTGTGGGTGGGCAGATACGCAGTATTTT. Its protein is CASNQGCGWADTQYF.

Regarding this clonotype: Lacking the conserved final phenylalanine or tryptophan, this CDR3 likely reflects a read error. It is unclear where the CDR3 begins or ends on the DNA, so no DNA is shown, and the CDR3 is as TCRdb lists it. This sequence joins TRBV6-6 and TRBJ2-7; TRBD1, the table's D call, lacks a check against the DNA. The CDR3 adds up to 15 amino acids, both ends counted. Germline CDR1 and CDR2: MNHNY and SVGAGI (reference sequence). The CDR3: CASSRQTRGDYELYI.

Relative to its sample, this clonotype is medium-sized. This chain joins TRBV11-1 and TRBJ2-1; D is unresolved. Per the germline V gene, CDR1 is SGHAT and CDR2 is FQDESV (reference sequence). This CDR3 region has 12 residues. V dropped 3 bases and J dropped 10 bases, with 10 bases sitting between them. The CDR3 protein is CASSFRGFEQFF. In nucleotides, the CDR3 is TGTGCCAGCAGCTTTCGTGGGTTCGAGCAGTTCTTC. The full variable domain, its missing parts supplied by reference TRBV11-1 and TRBJ2-1, is EAEVAQSPRYKITEKSQAVAFWCDPISGHATLYWYRQILGQGPELLVQFQDESVVDDSQLPKDRFSAERLKGVDSTLKIQPAELGDSAMYLCASSFRGFEQFFGPGTRLTVL.

For this clonotype: Its ends do not fully match the called genes, so a read error is possible. The CDR3 sequence: CTSSEQAGRYIEQFF. Written as DNA, the CDR3 is TGTACCAGCAGTGAGCAAGCGGGACGATACATTGAGCAGTTCTTC. The V call is TRBV6-1, the J call TRBJ2-1; 7 nucleotides match TRBD2. Germline CDR1 and CDR2: MNHNS and SASEGT. This CDR3 is 15 amino acids long.

On this clonotype itself: Its ends do not fully match the called genes, so a read error is possible. The J gene is TRBJ2-1, the V gene TRBV12-3 or TRBV12-4; D is perhaps TRBD2 (5 bases). The CDR3 runs 15 residues. CDR3 sequence (DNA): TGTACCAGCAGTGGAGACCAGCAGCCGGGGAGTGAGCAGTTCTTC. Translating gives CTSSGDQQPGSEQFF.

With regard to this clonotype: A junction end diverges from the germline sequence, so it may reflect a read error. The rearrangement links TRBV6-2 or TRBV6-3 to TRBJ2-2, with 9 nucleotides matching TRBD2. The germline gives CDR1 MNHEY, CDR2 SVGEGT. This CDR3 comprises 17 residues. CDR3 amino acids: CARSYLAGGPLTGELLF. CDR3 coding DNA: TGTGCCAGGAGTTACCTTGCGGGAGGGCCTCTCACCGGGGAGCTGCTTTTT.

A word on this clonotype: Because it lacks the conserved phenylalanine or tryptophan at the end, this CDR3 is likely a read error. The DNA of the CDR3 is TGTGCCAGCAGTTACTCATCGGGGAATGGGCAGTTCTTA. Translated: CASSYSSGNGQFL. J is TRBJ2-1 and V is TRBV6-2 or TRBV6-3, with D possibly being TRBD2 (5 bases). Germline CDR1 MNHEY, CDR2 SVGEGT. This CDR3 is 13 amino acids long.

Details on this clonotype: Lacking the conserved final phenylalanine or tryptophan, this CDR3 likely reflects a read error. This chain uses TRBV7-8 with TRBJ2-5, with D perhaps matching TRBD1 or TRBD2 (5 bases each). There are 14 residues in the CDR3. The germline CDR1 and CDR2 sequences are SGHVS and FQNEAQ. This CDR3 is CASSVGDHQETQYI. In nucleotides, the CDR3 is TGTGCTAGCAGCGTGGGGGACCACCAAGAGACCCAGTACATT.